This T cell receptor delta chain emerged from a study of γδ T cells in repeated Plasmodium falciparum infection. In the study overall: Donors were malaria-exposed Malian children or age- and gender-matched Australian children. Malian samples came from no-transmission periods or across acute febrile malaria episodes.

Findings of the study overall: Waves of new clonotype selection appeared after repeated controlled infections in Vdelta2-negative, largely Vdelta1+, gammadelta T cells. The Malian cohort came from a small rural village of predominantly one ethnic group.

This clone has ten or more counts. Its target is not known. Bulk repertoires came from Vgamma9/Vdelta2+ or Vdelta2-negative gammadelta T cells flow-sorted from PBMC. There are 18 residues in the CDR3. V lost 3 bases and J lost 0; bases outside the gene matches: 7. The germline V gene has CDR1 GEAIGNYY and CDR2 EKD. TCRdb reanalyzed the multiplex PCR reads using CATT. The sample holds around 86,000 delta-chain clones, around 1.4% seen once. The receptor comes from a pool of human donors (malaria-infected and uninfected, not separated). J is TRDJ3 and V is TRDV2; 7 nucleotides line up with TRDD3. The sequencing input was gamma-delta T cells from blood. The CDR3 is CACDSVLGSSWDTRQMFF. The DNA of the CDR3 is TGTGCCTGTGACTCGGTACTGGGGAGCTCCTGGGACACCCGACAGATGTTTTTC.